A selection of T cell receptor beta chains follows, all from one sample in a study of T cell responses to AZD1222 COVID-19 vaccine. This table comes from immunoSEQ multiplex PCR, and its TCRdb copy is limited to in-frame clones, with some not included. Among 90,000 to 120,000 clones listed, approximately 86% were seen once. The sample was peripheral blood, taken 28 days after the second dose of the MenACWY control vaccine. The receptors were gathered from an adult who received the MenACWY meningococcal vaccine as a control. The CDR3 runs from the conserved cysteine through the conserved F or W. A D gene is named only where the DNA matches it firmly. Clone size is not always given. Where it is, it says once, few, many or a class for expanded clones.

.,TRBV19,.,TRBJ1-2,TGTGCCAGTAGTAGGACGGATTATGGCTACACCTTC,CASSRTDYGYTF
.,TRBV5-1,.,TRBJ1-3,TGCGCCAGCAGCTTGGACCAGGGGTACGGAAACACCATATATTTT,CASSLDQGYGNTIYF
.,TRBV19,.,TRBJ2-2,TGTGCCAGTAGGGGGACAACGAACACCGGGGAGCTGTTTTTT,CASRGTTNTGELFF
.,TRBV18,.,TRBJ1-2,TGTGCCAGCTCACCACTTCCCACCGGGGACTATGGCTACACCTTC,CASSPLPTGDYGYTF
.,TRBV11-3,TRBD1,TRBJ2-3,TGTGCCAGCAGCCGCTCCGGGACAGGGTTAGATACGCAGTATTTT,CASSRSGTGLDTQYF
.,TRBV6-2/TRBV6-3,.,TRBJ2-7,TGTGCCAGCAGTTACCCAACAGGCCAGCAGTACTTC,CASSYPTGQQYF
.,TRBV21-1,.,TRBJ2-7,TGTGCCAGCAGCAAAAAAGAGGGACAGGGCACCTACGAGCAGTACTTC,CASSKKEGQGTYEQYF
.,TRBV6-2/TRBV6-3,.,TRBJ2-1,TGTGCCAGCAGTTACCGACGGACAGCCGGGGCAAGTGAGCAGTTCTTC,CASSYRRTAGASEQFF
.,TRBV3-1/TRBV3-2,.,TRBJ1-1,TGTGCCAGCAGCCTCCTCCTTGGGAACACTGAAGCTTTCTTT,CASSLLLGNTEAFF
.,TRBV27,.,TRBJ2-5,TGTGCCAGCAGTCAGACGGGGGAGACCCAGTACTTC,CASSQTGETQYF
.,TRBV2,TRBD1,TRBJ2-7,TGTGCCAGCAGTGCACAGGGGGACGAGCAGTACTTC,CASSAQGDEQYF
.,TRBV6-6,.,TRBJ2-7,TGTGCCAGCAGACCGGACAATTTTTCCTACGAGCAGTACTTC,CASRPDNFSYEQYF
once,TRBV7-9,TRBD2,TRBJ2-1,TGTGCCAGCAGCCCACCGAGACTAGCGGGGAACAATGAGCAGTTCTTC,CASSPPRLAGNNEQFF
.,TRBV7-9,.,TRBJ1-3,TGTGCCAGCAGCTTCAGGGGTCTCGGAAACACCATATATTTT,CASSFRGLGNTIYF
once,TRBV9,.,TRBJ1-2,TGTGCCAGCAGCGTAGCAGGGCCGTCGGGCTACACCTTC,CASSVAGPSGYTF
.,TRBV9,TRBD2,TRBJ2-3,TGTGCCAGCAGCGTAGGAGCGGGGCGCGGTACGCAGTATTTT,CASSVGAGRGTQYF
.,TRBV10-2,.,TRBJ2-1,TGCGCCAGCAGTAGGGGGGTAACCTACAATGAGCAGTTCTTC,CASSRGVTYNEQFF
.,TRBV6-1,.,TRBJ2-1,TGTGCCAGCAGTGAAGGGGCGGCCCTCTCCTACAATGAGCAGTTCTTC,CASSEGAALSYNEQFF
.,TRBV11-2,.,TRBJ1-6,TGTGCCAGCAGCTCCCGCGGGGGGCGTGAAAATTCACCCCTCCACTTT,CASSSRGGRENSPLHF
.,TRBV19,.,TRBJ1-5,TGTGCCAGTAGTATAGTACCCCAGTCAAGCAATCAGCCCCAGCATTTT,CASSIVPQSSNQPQHF
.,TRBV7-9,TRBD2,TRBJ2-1,TGTGCCAGCAGCTTAGGGACTAGCGGGGGCAATGAGCAGTTCTTC,CASSLGTSGGNEQFF
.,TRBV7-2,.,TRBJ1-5,TGTGCCAGCAGCGTCGAACGGGGCAATCAGCCCCAGCATTTT,CASSVERGNQPQHF
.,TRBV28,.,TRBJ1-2,TGTGCCAGCAGTCTTTCAGCAGGGACCTATGGCTACACCTTC,CASSLSAGTYGYTF
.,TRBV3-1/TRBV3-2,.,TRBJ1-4,TGTGCCAGCAGCCAGCAGTTGACTAATGAAAAACTGTTTTTT,CASSQQLTNEKLFF
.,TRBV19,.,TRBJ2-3,TGTGCCAGTAGAATAACGGTGGGCACAGATACGCAGTATTTT,CASRITVGTDTQYF
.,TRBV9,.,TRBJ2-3,TGTGCCAGCAGCGTAACAGGCACAGATACGCAGTATTTT,CASSVTGTDTQYF
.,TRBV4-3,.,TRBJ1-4,TGCGCCAGCAGCCAAGATCTTGAGGGTTCGAGTGAAAAACTGTTTTTT,CASSQDLEGSSEKLFF
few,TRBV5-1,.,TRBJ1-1,TGCGCCAGCAGCTTGTCGGGGTCCATGAACACTGAAGCTTTCTTT,CASSLSGSMNTEAFF
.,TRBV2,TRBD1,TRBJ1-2,TGTGCCAGCAGGGGACAGACAGGCAACTATGGCTACACCTTC,CASRGQTGNYGYTF
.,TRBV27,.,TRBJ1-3,TGTGCCAGCAGTTTACGGGAAGGAAACACCATATATTTT,CASSLREGNTIYF
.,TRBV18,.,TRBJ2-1,TGTGCCAGCTCACAAACCCTCGGGGCATCCTACAATGAGCAGTTCTTC,CASSQTLGASYNEQFF
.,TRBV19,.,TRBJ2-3,TGTGCCAGTAGTATCCAGGGTAGCACAGATACGCAGTATTTT,CASSIQGSTDTQYF